This T cell receptor beta chain was profiled in a study of CD8 T cells in Susac syndrome (dated by TCRdb to about 2019). As for the study more broadly: The study used repertoire sequencing to test whether antigen drove CD8+ T cell activation and differentiation in Susac syndrome. On the study overall, not on this receptor specifically: The number of individuals in the TCR sequencing and HLA analysis was recognized as being relatively small.

RNA was extracted using the RNeasy kit, and roughly 0.45 to 1 ug of the RNA was reverse transcribed with random hexamers. The immunoSEQ multiplex PCR assay, which covers 54 Vbeta and 13 Jbeta segments, was used to amplify TCR beta CDR3 regions. Bias from PCR amplification was corrected by using a synthetic template baseline for primer optimization and for computational correction. As for the authors' bioinformatics: Reads were annotated to V, D and J genes according to IMGT and were analyzed with immunoSEQ Analyzer, with only productive sequences retained. To calculate clonality, Shannon entropy was normalized by log2 of the number of productive unique sequences and then subtracted from one. For each patient and control, public and private clones were evaluated among the 100 most prevalent clones. Clones were defined as Susac-specific if absent from the healthy and MS cohorts, from over a thousand published viral clones and from other ImmuneACCESS disease sequences. Starting from the raw public reads, TCRdb applied fastp trimming at Q25, assembled clones with MiXCR and retained in-frame beta chains. Duplicate CDR3 protein sequences are folded into a single record with the most common DNA and genes. Here the V and J calls rest on TCRdb's processing, not on the authors' analysis. The table for this sample lists approximately 100,000 distinct CDR3 sequences; around 90% of them were counted only once. The top ten constitute over 0.12% of the sample.

Looking up the germline V gene yields CDR1 MNHNS and CDR2 SASEGT. The CDR3 goes from the cysteine to the phenylalanine over 17 residues. The only DNA kept is the CDR3, 51 bases in frame from the first base. Trimming takes 6 bases off V and 2 bases off J; junction bases not matched to a gene: 13. Details on this clonotype: The antigen this receptor binds is unknown. No clone much larger than this one lies a single base away; base qualities are absent.

High-throughput TCR beta sequencing profiled peripheral blood CD8+ and CD4+ T cells from healthy donors, Susac syndrome patients and multiple sclerosis patients. Healthy donors were included as age- and sex-matched controls. Bulk CD8+ and CD4+ T cells were purified by magnetic negative isolation, whereas CD8+ TEMRA cells were enriched by FACS. Blood was drawn into EDTA tubes, processed within 24 hours, and PBMCs were isolated by density gradient centrifugation. PBMCs intended for TCR sequencing were frozen in liquid nitrogen and were later thawed in a 37 degrees C water bath. The sorted or isolated CD4+, CD8+ and CD8+ TEMRA cells had a purity of 90% or higher.

Material for sequencing was CD4+ T cells from PBMCs. This clonotype originated in a human donor in good health. This receptor chain uses TRBV6-1 and TRBJ2-7, and 10 junctional nucleotides match TRBD1. The CDR3 here reads CASRSDRGKTGTYEQYF. The nucleotide sequence is given as TGTGCCAGCAGATCGGACAGGGGGAAGACCGGGACCTACGAGCAGTACTTC.